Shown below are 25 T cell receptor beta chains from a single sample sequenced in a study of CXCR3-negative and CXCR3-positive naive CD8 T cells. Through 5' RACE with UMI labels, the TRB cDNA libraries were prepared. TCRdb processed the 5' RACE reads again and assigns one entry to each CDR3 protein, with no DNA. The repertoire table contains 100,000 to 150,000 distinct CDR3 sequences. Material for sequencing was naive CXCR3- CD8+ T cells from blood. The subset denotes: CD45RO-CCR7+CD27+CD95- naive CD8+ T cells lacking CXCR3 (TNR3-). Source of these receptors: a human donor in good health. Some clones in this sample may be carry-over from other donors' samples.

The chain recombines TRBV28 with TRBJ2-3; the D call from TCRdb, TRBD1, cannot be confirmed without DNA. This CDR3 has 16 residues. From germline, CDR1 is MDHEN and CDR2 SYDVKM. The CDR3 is CASSPTGAESTDTQYF.

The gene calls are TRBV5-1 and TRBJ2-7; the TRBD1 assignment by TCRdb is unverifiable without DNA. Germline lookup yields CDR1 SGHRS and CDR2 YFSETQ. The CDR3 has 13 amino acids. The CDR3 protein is CASSSTGSHEQYF.

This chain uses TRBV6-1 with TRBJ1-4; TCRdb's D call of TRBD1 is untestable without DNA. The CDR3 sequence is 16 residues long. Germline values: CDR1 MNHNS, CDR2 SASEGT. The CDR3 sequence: CASSPTSGQGAEKLFF.

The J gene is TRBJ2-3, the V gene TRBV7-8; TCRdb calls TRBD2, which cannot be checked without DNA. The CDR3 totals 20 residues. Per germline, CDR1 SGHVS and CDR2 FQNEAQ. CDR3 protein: CASSFLRRTSGGLPTDTQYF.

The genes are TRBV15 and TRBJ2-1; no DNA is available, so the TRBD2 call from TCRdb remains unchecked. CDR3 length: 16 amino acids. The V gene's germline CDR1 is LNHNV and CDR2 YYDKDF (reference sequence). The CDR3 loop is CATRGLAGGNYNEQFF. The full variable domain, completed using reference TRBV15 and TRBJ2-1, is DAMVIQNPRYQVTQFGKPVTLSCSQTLNHNVMYWYQQKSSQAPKLLFHYYDKDFNNEADTPDNFQSRRPNTSFCFLDIRSPGLGDTAMYLCATRGLAGGNYNEQFFGPGTRLTVL.

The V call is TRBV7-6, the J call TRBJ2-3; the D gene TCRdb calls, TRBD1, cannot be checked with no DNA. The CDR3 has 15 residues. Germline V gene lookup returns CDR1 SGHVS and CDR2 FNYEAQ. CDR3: CASSLVVGGADTQYF.

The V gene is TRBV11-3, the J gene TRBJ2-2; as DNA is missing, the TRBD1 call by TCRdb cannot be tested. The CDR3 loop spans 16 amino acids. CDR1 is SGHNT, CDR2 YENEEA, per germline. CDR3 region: CASSPSGGRNTGELFF.

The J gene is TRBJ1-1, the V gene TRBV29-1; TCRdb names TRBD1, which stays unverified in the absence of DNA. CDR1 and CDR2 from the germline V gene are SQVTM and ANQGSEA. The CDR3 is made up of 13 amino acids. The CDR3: CSDPDRGRNEAFF.

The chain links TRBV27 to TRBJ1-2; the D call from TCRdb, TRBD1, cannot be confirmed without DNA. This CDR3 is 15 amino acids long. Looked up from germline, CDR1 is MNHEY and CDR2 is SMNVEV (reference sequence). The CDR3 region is CASSLTALVPYGYTF.

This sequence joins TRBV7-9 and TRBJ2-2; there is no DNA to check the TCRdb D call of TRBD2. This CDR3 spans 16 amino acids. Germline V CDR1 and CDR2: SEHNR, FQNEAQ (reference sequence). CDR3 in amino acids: CASSLGTSGDTGELFF.

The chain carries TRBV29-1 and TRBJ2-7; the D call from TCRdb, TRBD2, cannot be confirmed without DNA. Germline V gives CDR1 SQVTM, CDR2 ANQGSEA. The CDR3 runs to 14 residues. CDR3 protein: CSVLLAGVIYEQYF.

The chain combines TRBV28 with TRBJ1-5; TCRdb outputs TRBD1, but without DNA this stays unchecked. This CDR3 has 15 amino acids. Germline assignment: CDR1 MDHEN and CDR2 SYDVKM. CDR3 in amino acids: CASRRRTAGNQPQHF.

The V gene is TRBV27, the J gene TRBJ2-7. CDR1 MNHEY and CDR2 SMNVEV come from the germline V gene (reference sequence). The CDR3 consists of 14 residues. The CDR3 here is CACSLYGRPYEQYF.

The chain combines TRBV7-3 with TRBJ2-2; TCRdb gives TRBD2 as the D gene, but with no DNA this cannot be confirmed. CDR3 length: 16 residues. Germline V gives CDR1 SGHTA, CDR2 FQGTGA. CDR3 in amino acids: CASSLMAGGNTGELFF.

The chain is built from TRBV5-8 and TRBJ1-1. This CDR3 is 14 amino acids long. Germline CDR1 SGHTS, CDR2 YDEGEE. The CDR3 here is CASSLVLGNTEAFF. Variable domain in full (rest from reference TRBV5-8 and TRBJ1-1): EAGVTQSPTHLIKTRGQQATLRCSPISGHTSVYWYQQALGLGLQFLLWYDEGEERNRGNFPPRFSGRQFPNYSSELNVNALELEDSALYLCASSLVLGNTEAFFGQGTRLTVV.

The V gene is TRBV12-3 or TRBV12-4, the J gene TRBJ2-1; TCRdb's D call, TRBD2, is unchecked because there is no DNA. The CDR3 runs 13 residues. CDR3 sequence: CASSPTTGNEQFF.

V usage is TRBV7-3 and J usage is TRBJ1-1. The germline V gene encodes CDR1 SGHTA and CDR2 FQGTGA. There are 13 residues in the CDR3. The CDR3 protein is CASSLLGETEAFF.

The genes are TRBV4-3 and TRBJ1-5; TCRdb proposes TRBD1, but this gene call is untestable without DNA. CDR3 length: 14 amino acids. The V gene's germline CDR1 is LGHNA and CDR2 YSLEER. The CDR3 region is CASSQERGVQPQHF.

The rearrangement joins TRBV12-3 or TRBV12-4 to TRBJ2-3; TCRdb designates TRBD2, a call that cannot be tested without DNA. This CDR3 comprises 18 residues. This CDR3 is CASSSRPSSAASTDTQYF.

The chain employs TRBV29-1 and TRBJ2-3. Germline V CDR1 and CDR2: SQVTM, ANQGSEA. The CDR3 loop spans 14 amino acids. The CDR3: CSVDTVYSTDTQYF.

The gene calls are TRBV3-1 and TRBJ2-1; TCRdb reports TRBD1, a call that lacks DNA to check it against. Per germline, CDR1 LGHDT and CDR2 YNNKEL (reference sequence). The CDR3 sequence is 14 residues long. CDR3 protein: CASWSGGAYNEQFF.

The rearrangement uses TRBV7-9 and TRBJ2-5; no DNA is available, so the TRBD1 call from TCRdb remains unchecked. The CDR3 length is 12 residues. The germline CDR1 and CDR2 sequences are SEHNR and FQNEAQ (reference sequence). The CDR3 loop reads CASTPSGETQYF.

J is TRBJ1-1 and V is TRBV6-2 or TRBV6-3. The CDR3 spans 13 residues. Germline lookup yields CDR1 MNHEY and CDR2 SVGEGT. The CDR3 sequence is CASTLSGFPEAFF.

CDR3 loop: CASRETGTYGYTF. The chain combines TRBV5-6 with TRBJ1-2; TCRdb selects TRBD1, and the lack of DNA leaves this call unchecked. Germline assignment: CDR1 SGHDT and CDR2 YYEEEE. CDR3 length: 13 amino acids. Supplemented by reference TRBV5-6 and TRBJ1-2, the full variable domain reads DAGVTQSPTHLIKTRGQQVTLRCSPKSGHDTVSWYQQALGQGPQFIFQYYEEEERQRGNFPDRFSGHQFPNYSSELNVNALLLGDSALYLCASRETGTYGYTFGSGTRLTVV.

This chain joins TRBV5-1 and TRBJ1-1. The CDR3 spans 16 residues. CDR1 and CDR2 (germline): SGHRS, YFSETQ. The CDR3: CASSLARGGANTEAFF.